This entry describes one TCR beta chain. Its specificity is unknown. These donors counted as nominally healthy when sampled, but unrecorded immune exposures were likely. Primers: 60 Vbeta forward and 13 Jbeta reverse. Per the original methods: An analysis performed later counted roughly 79 million unique TCR beta chains (roughly 11 million of them shared). Produced via immunoSEQ multiplex PCR; TCRdb's table is partial and in-frame only. D and trimming come from the DNA, and the V and J calls and clone size come from that table. The sample contains 95,000 to 150,000 clones, about four fifths of which appear only once. This specimen belongs to a study of cytomegalovirus exposure and HLA in healthy donors. General study findings and limits: Later analysis demonstrated an association between a missense DCLRE1C variant and TCR beta V- and J-gene trimming. Earlier analysis yielded a pattern in which most TCR beta V segments were productive about 87% or about 30% of the time.

This CDR3 has 15 amino acids. Trimming stripped 5 bases from V and 6 bases from J, with 14 bases between. Per the germline V gene, CDR1 is MNHEY and CDR2 is SMNVEV (reference sequence). What was sequenced was PBMCs. This TCR derives from a female donor in good health and CMV-seropositive. The chain combines TRBV27 with TRBJ1-6, with a possible D match to TRBD1 (5 bases). CDR3 bases: TGTGCCAGCAGTCTGGTTGGGGCGGTTAATTCACCCCTCCACTTT. This encodes CASSLVGAVNSPLHF.